The clone carrying this T cell receptor (beta chain) is medium-sized by share. This sample is drawn from a study of PD-L1 blockade in urothelial cancer. Turning to the study itself: Blood underwent analysis 3 weeks (second dose) and 6 weeks after treatment began. Blood samples had a median of around 150,000 T cells.

Clones were read by immunoSEQ multiplex PCR, and TCRdb kept only the in-frame ones, dropping some. This sample has roughly 20,000 clones; roughly 90% occur once, and the top ten carry roughly 15%. Trimming shortened V by 1 base and J by 4 bases, and 11 bases separated the two germline ends. The CDR3 covers 16 residues. Germline V gene lookup returns CDR1 LGHNA and CDR2 YNFKEQ. This specimen was PBMCs, taken around atezolizumab (anti-PD-L1) treatment. The sequence came from an older woman with urothelial cancer. The rearrangement joins TRBV4-2 to TRBJ2-6, with no clear D. CDR3 nucleotide sequence: TGTGCCAGCAGCCAAGTAGAGGCGGCGGGGGCCAACGTCCTGACTTTC. This sequence encodes CASSQVEAAGANVLTF.